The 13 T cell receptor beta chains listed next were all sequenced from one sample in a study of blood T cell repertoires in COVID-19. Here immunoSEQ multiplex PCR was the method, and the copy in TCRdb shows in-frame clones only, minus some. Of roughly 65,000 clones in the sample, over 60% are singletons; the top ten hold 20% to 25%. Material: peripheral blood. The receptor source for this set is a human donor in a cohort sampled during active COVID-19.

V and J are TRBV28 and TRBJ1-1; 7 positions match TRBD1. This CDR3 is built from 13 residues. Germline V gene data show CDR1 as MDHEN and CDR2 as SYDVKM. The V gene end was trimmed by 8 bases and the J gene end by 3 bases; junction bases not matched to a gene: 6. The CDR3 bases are TGTGCCAGCCTCGGGACAGCTTACACTGAAGCTTTCTTT. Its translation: CASLGTAYTEAFF.

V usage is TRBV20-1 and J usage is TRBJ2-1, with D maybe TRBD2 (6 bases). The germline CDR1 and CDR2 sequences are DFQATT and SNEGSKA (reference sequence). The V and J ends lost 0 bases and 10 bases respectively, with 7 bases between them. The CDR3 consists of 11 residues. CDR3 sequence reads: CSARDGGEQFF. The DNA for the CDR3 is TGCAGTGCTAGAGATGGGGGGGAGCAGTTCTTC.

This CDR3 reads CASSPSGTHTYEQYF. CDR3 DNA: TGTGCCAGCAGCCCATCCGGGACACATACCTACGAGCAGTACTTC. The chain couples TRBV3-1 (or the pseudogene TRBV3-2) to TRBJ2-7; D may be TRBD1 (6 bases). The CDR3 length is 15 residues. Trimming removed 4 bases at V and 2 bases at J, with 15 bases between. From germline, CDR1 is LGHDT and CDR2 YNNKEL (reference sequence).

CDR3 region: CASSPRGEQFF. CDR3 sequence (DNA): TGTGCCAGCAGCCCCCGAGGTGAGCAGTTCTTC. The rearrangement links TRBV6-2 or TRBV6-3 to TRBJ2-1; D call uncertain. The length of the CDR3 is 11 residues. The germline V gene has CDR1 MNHEY and CDR2 SVGEGT. Between the trimmed V and J ends, which lost 6 bases and 9 bases, there was a span of 9 bases.

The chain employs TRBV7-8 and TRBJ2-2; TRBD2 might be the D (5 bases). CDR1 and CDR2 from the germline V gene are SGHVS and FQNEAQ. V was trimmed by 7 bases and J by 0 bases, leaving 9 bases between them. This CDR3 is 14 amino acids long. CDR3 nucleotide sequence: TGTGCCAGCACTGGAGCGGCGAACACCGGGGAGCTGTTTTTT. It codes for CASTGAANTGELFF.

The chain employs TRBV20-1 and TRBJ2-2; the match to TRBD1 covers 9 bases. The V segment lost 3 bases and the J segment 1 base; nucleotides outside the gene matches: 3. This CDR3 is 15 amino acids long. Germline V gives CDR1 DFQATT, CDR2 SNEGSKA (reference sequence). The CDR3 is CSASGDRVNTGELFF. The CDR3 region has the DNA TGCAGTGCTAGTGGGGACAGGGTGAACACCGGGGAGCTGTTTTTT.

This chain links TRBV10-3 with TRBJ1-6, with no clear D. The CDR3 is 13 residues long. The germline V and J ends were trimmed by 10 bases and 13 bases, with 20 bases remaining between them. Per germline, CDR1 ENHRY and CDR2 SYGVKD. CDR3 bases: TGTGCCAGTGGCGGCAGACCCCCTGATCCCCTCCACTTT. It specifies CASGGRPPDPLHF.

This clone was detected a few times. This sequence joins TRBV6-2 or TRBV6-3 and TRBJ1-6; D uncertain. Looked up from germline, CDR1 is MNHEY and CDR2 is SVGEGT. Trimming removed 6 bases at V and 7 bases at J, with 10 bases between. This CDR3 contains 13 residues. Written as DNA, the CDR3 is TGTGCCAGCAGCCCATCTCTCAATTCACCCCTCCACTTT. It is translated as CASSPSLNSPLHF.

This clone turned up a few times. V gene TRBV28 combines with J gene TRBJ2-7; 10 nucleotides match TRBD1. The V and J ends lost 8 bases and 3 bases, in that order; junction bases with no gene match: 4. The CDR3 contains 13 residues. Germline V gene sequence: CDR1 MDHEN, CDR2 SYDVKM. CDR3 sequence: CASRDRGFYEQYF. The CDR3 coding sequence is TGTGCCAGCCGGGACAGGGGCTTCTACGAGCAGTACTTC.

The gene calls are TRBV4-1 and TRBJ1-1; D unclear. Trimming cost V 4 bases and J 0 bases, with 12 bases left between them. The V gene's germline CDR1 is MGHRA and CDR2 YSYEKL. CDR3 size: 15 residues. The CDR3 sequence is CASSPREHLNTEAFF. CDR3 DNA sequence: TGCGCCAGCAGCCCCCGGGAACATTTGAACACTGAAGCTTTCTTT.

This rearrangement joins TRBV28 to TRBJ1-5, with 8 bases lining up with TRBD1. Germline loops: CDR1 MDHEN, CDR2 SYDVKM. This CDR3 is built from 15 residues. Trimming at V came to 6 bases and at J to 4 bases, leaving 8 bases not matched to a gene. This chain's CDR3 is CASRKPGQANQPQHF. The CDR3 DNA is TGTGCCAGCAGAAAACCGGGACAGGCAAATCAGCCCCAGCATTTT.

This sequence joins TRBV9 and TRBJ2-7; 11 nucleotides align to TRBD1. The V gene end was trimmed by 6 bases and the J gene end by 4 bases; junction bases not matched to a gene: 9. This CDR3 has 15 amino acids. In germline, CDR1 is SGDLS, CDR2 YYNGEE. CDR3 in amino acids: CASTPGTGGFYEQYF. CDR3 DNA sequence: TGTGCCAGCACCCCCGGGACAGGGGGATTTTACGAGCAGTACTTC.

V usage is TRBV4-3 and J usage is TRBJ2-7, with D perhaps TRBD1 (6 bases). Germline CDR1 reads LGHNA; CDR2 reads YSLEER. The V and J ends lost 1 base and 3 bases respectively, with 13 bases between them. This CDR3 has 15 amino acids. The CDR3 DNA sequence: TGCGCCAGCAGCCAAGCTACGGACAGTTACTACGAGCAGTACTTC. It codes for CASSQATDSYYEQYF.